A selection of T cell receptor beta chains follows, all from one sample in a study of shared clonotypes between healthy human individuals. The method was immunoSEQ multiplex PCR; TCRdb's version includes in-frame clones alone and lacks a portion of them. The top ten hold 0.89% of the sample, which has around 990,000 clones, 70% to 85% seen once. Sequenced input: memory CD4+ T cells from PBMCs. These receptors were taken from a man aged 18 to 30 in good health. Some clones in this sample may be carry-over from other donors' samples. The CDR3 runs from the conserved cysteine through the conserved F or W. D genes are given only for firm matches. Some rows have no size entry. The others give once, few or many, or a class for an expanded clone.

CASSLRAGEDEQYF TGCGCCAGCAGCTTGAGGGCGGGAGAAGACGAGCAGTACTTC TRBJ2-7 TRBV7-9 TRBD2 .
CASSPQGYGASYEQYF TGTGCCAGCTCACCACAGGGCTATGGGGCTAGCTACGAGCAGTACTTC TRBJ2-7 TRBV18 . .
CASSGFRTSGRALPTEQYF TGTGCCAGCAGTGGTTTCCGGACTAGCGGGAGGGCCTTACCAACCGAGCAGTACTTC TRBJ2-7 TRBV28 TRBD2 .
CASSFSSNTEAFF TGTGCCAGCAGTTTCTCGTCGAACACTGAAGCTTTCTTT TRBJ1-1 TRBV6-6 . once
CASSFGLAGGGLYHEQFF TGTGCCAGCAGTTTTGGACTAGCGGGAGGGGGTTTGTACCATGAGCAGTTCTTC TRBJ2-1 TRBV9 TRBD2 .
CASSFSGPRQFF TGTGCCAGCAGTTTTAGTGGACCCCGGCAGTTCTTC TRBJ2-1 TRBV28 . .
CASGTGARNTIYF TGTGCCAGCGGGACAGGGGCCAGGAACACCATATATTTT TRBJ1-3 TRBV27 TRBD1 .
CAWSVRVAGGPGSYNEQFF TGTGCCTGGAGTGTTCGGGTAGCGGGAGGGCCAGGCTCCTACAATGAGCAGTTCTTC TRBJ2-1 TRBV30 TRBD2 .
CASSLRGPYGYTF TGTGCCAGCAGTTTACGGGGCCCCTATGGCTACACCTTC TRBJ1-2 TRBV28 . .
CASSQAPATNEKLFF TGTGCCAGCAGCCAAGCCCCCGCAACTAATGAAAAACTGTTTTTT TRBJ1-4 TRBV14 . many
CASSPTPLAGELFF TGTGCCAGCAGCCCAACCCCCCTAGCCGGGGAGCTGTTTTTT TRBJ2-2 TRBV7-2 . .
CASSSAGLRYTF TGTGCCAGCAGTTCCGCGGGACTCCGCTACACCTTC TRBJ1-2 TRBV27 . .
CASSLRSTRRIHEQYF TGTGCCAGCAGCCTCAGATCGACTAGAAGGATCCACGAGCAGTACTTC TRBJ2-7 TRBV27 . .
CAGRAGSGNTIYF TGTGCCGGGAGGGCAGGGTCTGGAAACACCATATATTTT TRBJ1-3 TRBV7-9 . .
CASSLIGARGNNYGYTF TGTGCCAGCAGTTTAATAGGGGCCAGGGGGAACAACTATGGCTACACCTTC TRBJ1-2 TRBV28 TRBD1 .
CAWRGEETQYF TGTGCCTGGAGGGGTGAAGAGACCCAGTACTTC TRBJ2-5 TRBV30 . .
CASSVGGTVLYEQYF TGTGCCAGCAGCGTAGGTGGGACGGTTCTCTACGAGCAGTACTTC TRBJ2-7 TRBV9 . few